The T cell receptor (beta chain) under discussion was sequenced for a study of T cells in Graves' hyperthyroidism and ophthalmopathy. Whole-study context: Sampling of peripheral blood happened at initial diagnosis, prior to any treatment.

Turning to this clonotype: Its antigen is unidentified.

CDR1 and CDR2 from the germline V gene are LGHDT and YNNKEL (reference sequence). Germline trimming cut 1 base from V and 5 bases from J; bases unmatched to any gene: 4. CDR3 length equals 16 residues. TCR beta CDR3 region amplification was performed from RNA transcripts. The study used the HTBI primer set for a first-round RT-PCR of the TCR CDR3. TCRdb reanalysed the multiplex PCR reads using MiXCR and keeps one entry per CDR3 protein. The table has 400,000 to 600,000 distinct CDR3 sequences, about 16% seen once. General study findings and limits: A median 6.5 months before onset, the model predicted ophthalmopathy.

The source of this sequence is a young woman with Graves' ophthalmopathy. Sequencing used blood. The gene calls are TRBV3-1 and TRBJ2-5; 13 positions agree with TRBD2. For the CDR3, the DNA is TGTGCCAGCAGCCAAGTCAGGACTAGCGGGAGTGAGACCCAGTACTTC. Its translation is CASSQVRTSGSETQYF.